Shown below are 25 T cell receptor beta chains from a single sample sequenced in a study of shared clonotypes between healthy human individuals. Measured with immunoSEQ multiplex PCR; TCRdb has only the in-frame clones, and not every one. The table lists some 1,900,000 clones, approximately 95% of them singletons. CD45RO negativity and positive selection for CCR7 defined naive CD8 cells, a population that excluded terminally differentiated effector memory CD45RA+ cells. Sample: naive CD8+ T cells sorted from blood. Receptor source: a man aged 18 to 30 in good health.

Turning to this clone: This sample also contains other DNA sequences that code for the same CDR3. The chain couples TRBV7-9 to TRBJ2-7; perhaps TRBD2 as D (6 bases). CDR1 SEHNR and CDR2 FQNEAQ come from the germline V gene (reference sequence). V lost 1 base and J lost 6, with 7 bases in between. The CDR3 is made up of 12 amino acids. The CDR3 nucleotides are TGTGCCAGCAGCTTAGGGGGAGGCGAGCAGTACTTC. Translating it yields CASSLGGGEQYF.

DNA of the CDR3: TGTGCCAGCAGTCCATCAGGGATCGTTCAGCCCCAGCATTTT. Translating gives CASSPSGIVQPQHF. The chain employs TRBV27 and TRBJ1-5; tentatively, D is TRBD1 (5 bases). From germline, CDR1 is MNHEY and CDR2 SMNVEV (reference sequence). The ends were cut back, 5 bases at V and 6 bases at J, with 14 bases in the middle. The length of the CDR3 is 14 residues.

With respect to this clone: The same CDR3 also results from other DNA sequences found in this sample. The chain recombines TRBV2 with TRBJ2-7; D remains unclear. The CDR3 extends over 13 amino acids. The ends were cut back, 1 base at V and 2 bases at J, with 6 bases in the middle. Per germline, CDR1 SNHLY and CDR2 FYNNEI. The CDR3 sequence is CASSEGRAYEQYF. The DNA for the CDR3 is TGTGCCAGCAGTGAAGGCCGGGCCTACGAGCAGTACTTC.

To note about this clone: The identical CDR3 is also encoded by other nucleotide sequences in the sample. J is TRBJ2-2 and V is TRBV6-5; TRBD2 might be the D (6 bases). Germline loops: CDR1 MNHEY, CDR2 SVGAGI. V lost 6 bases and J 3 bases, leaving 14 bases between the germline ends. The CDR3 has 15 residues. CDR3 loop: CASRPGGLHTGELFF. As DNA, the CDR3 is TGTGCCAGCAGACCTGGGGGACTTCACACCGGGGAGCTGTTTTTT.

V is TRBV30 and J is TRBJ1-5, with D unclear. The CDR3 length is 15 residues. Trimming pared 1 base from V and 1 base from J, leaving 11 bases between. Germline assignment: CDR1 GTSNPN and CDR2 SVGIG (reference sequence). The CDR3 coding sequence is TGTGCCTGGAGTGCGAGTGCCTCAAGCAATCAGCCCCAGCATTTT. Its protein is CAWSASASSNQPQHF. Supplemented by reference TRBV30 and TRBJ1-5, the full variable domain reads SQTIHQWPATLVQPVGSPLSLECTVEGTSNPNLYWYRQAAGRGLQLLFYSVGIGQISSEVPQNLSASRPQDRQFILSSKKLLLSDSGFYLCAWSASASSNQPQHFGDGTRLSIL.

This chain uses TRBV5-1 with TRBJ2-3, with TRBD2 identical over 14 bases. V shed 0 bases and J 3 bases; nucleotides not matched to a gene: 6. The CDR3 extends over 18 amino acids. Per the germline V gene, CDR1 is SGHRS and CDR2 is YFSETQ. The DNA for the CDR3 is TGCGCCAGCAGCTTGGGACTAGCGGGAGGGCCCCGTACAGATACGCAGTATTTT. Its translation is CASSLGLAGGPRTDTQYF.

This chain uses TRBV4-3 with TRBJ2-7; TRBD2 agrees at 10 bases. Germline-derived CDR1 and CDR2 are LGHNA and YSLEER. J lost 1 base, V lost 2 bases, and 5 bases had no gene match. The CDR3 consists of 16 residues. CDR3 in amino acids: CASSQLAGAVSYEQYF. DNA for the CDR3: TGCGCCAGCAGCCAACTAGCGGGGGCGGTTTCCTACGAGCAGTACTTC.

For this clone: This sample also contains other DNA sequences that code for the same CDR3. The chain uses TRBV27 and TRBJ2-7; no definite D call. V was shortened by 3 bases and J by 2 bases, with 8 bases between the two germline ends. The CDR3 totals 13 residues. CDR1 is MNHEY and CDR2 is SMNVEV in the germline V gene (reference sequence). CDR3 nucleotide sequence: TGTGCCAGCAGTTTCGGCAGAGCCTACGAGCAGTACTTC. Translation: CASSFGRAYEQYF.

V gene TRBV7-2 combines with J gene TRBJ1-2; D is ambiguous. Per germline, CDR1 SGHTA and CDR2 FQGNSA. There are 10 residues in the CDR3. Trimming removed 4 bases at V and 8 bases at J, with 5 bases between. The CDR3 here is CASSSEGYTF. The CDR3 DNA follows: TGTGCCAGCAGCTCCGAAGGCTACACCTTC. The variable domain in full, with the rest retrieved from reference TRBV7-2 and TRBJ1-2, is GAGVSQSPSNKVTEKGKDVELRCDPISGHTALYWYRQSLGQGLEFLIYFQGNSAPDKSGLPSDRFSAERTGGSVSTLTIQRTQQEDSAVYLCASSSEGYTFGSGTRLTVV.

The chain recombines TRBV15 with TRBJ2-7, with 8 bases that match TRBD1. There are 16 residues in the CDR3. The V gene's germline CDR1 is LNHNV and CDR2 YYDKDF (reference sequence). V gave up 5 bases and J gave up 2 bases; unmatched junction bases: 11. CDR3 DNA: TGTGCCACCAGCTCCAACCCCCAGACAGGGGCCTACGAGCAGTACTTC. Its protein is CATSSNPQTGAYEQYF.

The table lists this clone with a count of one. The V and J genes are TRBV5-5 and TRBJ2-3; 7 bases align to TRBD2. The CDR3 contains 15 residues. The V segment lost 4 bases and the J segment 4 bases; nucleotides outside the gene matches: 9. Germline V gene data show CDR1 as SGHKS and CDR2 as YYEKEE (reference sequence). The CDR3 sequence is CASSGGLVRADTQYF. The DNA for the CDR3 is TGTGCCAGCAGCGGCGGACTAGTTCGGGCAGATACGCAGTATTTT. The complete variable domain, with remaining parts taken from reference TRBV5-5 and TRBJ2-3, reads DAGVTQSPTHLIKTRGQQVTLRCSPISGHKSVSWYQQVLGQGPQFIFQYYEKEERGRGNFPDRFSARQFPNYSSELNVNALLLGDSALYLCASSGGLVRADTQYFGPGTRLTVL.

This clone was seen only once. The sample carries other DNA sequences with the same CDR3. V gene TRBV7-9 combines with J gene TRBJ2-7, with D unresolved. The ends were cut back, 5 bases at V and 6 bases at J, with 8 bases in the middle. The CDR3 is made up of 11 amino acids. Germline V gene data show CDR1 as SEHNR and CDR2 as FQNEAQ (reference sequence). This chain's CDR3 is CASSPGSEQYF. The CDR3 nucleotides read TGTGCCAGCAGCCCCGGTTCCGAGCAGTACTTC.

J is TRBJ1-2 and V is TRBV29-1; 7 bases fit TRBD1. V was pared by 6 bases and J by 1 base, with 5 bases of the junction left unmatched. Germline V gives CDR1 SQVTM, CDR2 ANQGSEA. The CDR3 is 13 amino acids. CDR3 amino acids: CSVGTENNYGYTF. CDR3 DNA: TGCAGCGTCGGGACAGAGAATAACTATGGCTACACCTTC.

V gene TRBV13 combines with J gene TRBJ1-1; no clear D. Trimming pared 5 bases from V and 0 bases from J, leaving 7 bases between. The germline CDR1 and CDR2 sequences are PRHDT and FYEKMQ (reference sequence). The CDR3 contains 13 residues. In nucleotides, the CDR3 is TGTGCCAGCAGCATTCAGATGAACACTGAAGCTTTCTTT. It is translated as CASSIQMNTEAFF.

This clone has just one count. The chain joins TRBV6-1 to TRBJ1-5; 9 bases are shared with TRBD1. J lost 2 bases, V lost 5 bases, and 1 base had no gene match. Germline lookup yields CDR1 MNHNS and CDR2 SASEGT. This CDR3 spans 14 amino acids. CDR3 in DNA: TGTGCCAGCAGTCGGGACAGGGGCAATCAGCCCCAGCATTTT. This gives the protein CASSRDRGNQPQHF.

The rearrangement joins TRBV18 to TRBJ1-6; possibly TRBD1 for D (6 bases). CDR3 length equals 14 residues. CDR1 is KGHSH, CDR2 LQKENI, per germline. Trimming removed 3 bases from V and 7 bases from J, with 10 bases in between. The CDR3 region has the DNA TGTGCCAGCTCACCGATAGGGACAAATTCACCCCTCCACTTT. It encodes CASSPIGTNSPLHF. The whole variable domain, filled in from reference TRBV18 and TRBJ1-6, reads NAGVMQNPRHLVRRRGQEARLRCSPMKGHSHVYWYRQLPEEGLKFMVYLQKENIIDESGMPKERFSAEFPKEGPSILRIQQVVRGDSAAYFCASSPIGTNSPLHFGNGTRLTVT.

V usage is TRBV6-5 and J usage is TRBJ2-5, with 13 bases matching TRBD2. Losses at the gene ends were 5 bases for V and 5 bases for J; bases not matched to a gene: 5. CDR1 MNHEY and CDR2 SVGAGI come from the germline V gene. The CDR3 runs 15 residues. The CDR3 sequence is CASSLGLAGLETQYF. The CDR3 DNA follows: TGTGCCAGCAGTCTGGGACTAGCGGGGTTGGAGACCCAGTACTTC.

A note on this clone: Other DNA sequences within the sample encode an identical CDR3. This chain uses TRBV9 with TRBJ2-7; D call uncertain. The V and J ends lost 4 bases and 5 bases respectively, with 10 bases between them. CDR3 length: 12 amino acids. Germline values: CDR1 SGDLS, CDR2 YYNGEE. The CDR3 sequence is CASSPQGNEQYF. Written as DNA, the CDR3 is TGTGCCAGCAGCCCTCAAGGGAACGAGCAGTACTTC.

In nucleotides, the CDR3 is TGTGCCTGGAGTCCCACCGCGCGACAGGGGTTGCGCTACGAGCAGTACTTC. Translation gives CAWSPTARQGLRYEQYF. The chain uses TRBV30 and TRBJ2-7, with TRBD1 matching 8 bases. The CDR3 is 17 amino acids. In germline, CDR1 is GTSNPN, CDR2 SVGIG (reference sequence). V lost 2 bases, J lost 3 bases, and 15 bases stayed unmatched.

This clone has only one observation. V usage is TRBV2 and J usage is TRBJ2-6; a weak D match, TRBD2 (6 bases). With 2 bases removed from V and 1 base from J, the gap between germline ends came to 15 bases. This CDR3 has 18 residues. Per the germline V gene, CDR1 is SNHLY and CDR2 is FYNNEI. CDR3 sequence reads: CASSETSFRFSGANVLTF. The CDR3 DNA follows: TGTGCCAGCAGTGAAACTAGCTTTAGGTTTTCTGGGGCCAACGTCCTGACTTTC.

The V gene is TRBV7-9, the J gene TRBJ1-1; no reliable D call. From germline, CDR1 is SEHNR and CDR2 FQNEAQ (reference sequence). The CDR3 contains 15 residues. Trimming pared 2 bases from V and 2 bases from J, leaving 12 bases between. CDR3 sequence (DNA): TGTGCCAGCAGCTTACGTCCCGCGGCAAACACTGAAGCTTTCTTT. It specifies CASSLRPAANTEAFF.

The gene calls are TRBV4-2 and TRBJ2-7; 9 positions match TRBD2. The CDR3 totals 15 residues. In germline, CDR1 is LGHNA, CDR2 YNFKEQ. The junction had 5 bases not matched to a gene; V was cut back by 5 bases and J by 0 bases. This chain's CDR3 is CASSKGLASSYEQYF. DNA of the CDR3: TGTGCCAGCAGCAAAGGACTAGCGTCCTCCTACGAGCAGTACTTC.

V gene TRBV7-9 combines with J gene TRBJ2-5; D may correspond to TRBD1 or TRBD2 (5 bases each). Germline values: CDR1 SEHNR, CDR2 FQNEAQ (reference sequence). The CDR3 has 16 residues. Trimming cost V 6 bases and J 3 bases, with 20 bases left between them. The chain's CDR3 is CASSTTGTTRKETQYF. The CDR3 DNA sequence: TGTGCCAGCAGTACTACCGGGACCACCCGAAAAGAGACCCAGTACTTC.

This clone was observed a single time. This chain connects TRBV7-6 to TRBJ2-1, with 8 nucleotides matching TRBD2. The germline V gene encodes CDR1 SGHVS and CDR2 FNYEAQ. The length of the CDR3 is 14 residues. V gave up 5 bases and J gave up 8 bases; unmatched junction bases: 8. The CDR3 loop reads CASSPAGGLDEQFF. Here the CDR3 DNA reads TGTGCCAGCAGCCCTGCGGGGGGCCTGGATGAGCAGTTCTTC.

The chain recombines TRBV4-2 with TRBJ2-1; TRBD2 aligns across 9 bases. Germline V gene lookup returns CDR1 LGHNA and CDR2 YNFKEQ. J gave up 5 bases and V 0 bases, and 5 bases lay outside the gene matches. The length of the CDR3 is 16 residues. This CDR3 reads CASSQDERGEDNEQFF. CDR3 sequence (DNA): TGTGCCAGCAGCCAAGACGAGCGGGGGGAAGACAATGAGCAGTTCTTC.